One and the same sample provided the 8 T cell receptor beta chains below, sequenced in a study of patients and donors after allogeneic stem cell transplantation. Via MiXCR, TCRdb re-called the RT-PCR reads, giving one row per CDR3 protein. This sample has hundreds of thousands of distinct CDR3 sequences, with about 14% found just once. The sequenced sample was blood, either unsorted or a sorted T cell fraction (not recorded which). Receptors were obtained from a human donor who was either an allogeneic HSCT recipient or a stem cell or donor lymphocyte infusion donor (not recorded which). It is not recorded whose cells these are; they may come from a transplant donor.

This clonotype was detected only a few times. The chain recombines TRBV10-3 with TRBJ2-7, with D uncertain. The germline V and J ends were trimmed by 8 bases and 0 bases, with 23 bases remaining between them. Germline V gives CDR1 ENHRY, CDR2 SYGVKD. CDR3 size: 17 residues. The CDR3, as DNA: TGTGCCATCTCATCCCTCCCTCCCCGGGCCCGCTCCTACGAGCAGTACTTC. This encodes CAISSLPPRARSYEQYF.

This clonotype has ten or more counts. The chain carries TRBV20-1 and TRBJ1-1; D gene unclear. Germline-derived CDR1 and CDR2 are DFQATT and SNEGSKA (reference sequence). V gave up 0 bases and J gave up 8 bases, with 19 bases separating them. The CDR3 has 15 amino acids. The CDR3: CSARDGEGWGQEAFF. The CDR3 DNA follows: TGCAGTGCTAGAGATGGGGAGGGATGGGGTCAGGAAGCTTTCTTT.

This chain uses TRBV6-5 with TRBJ1-2, with 7 bases lining up with TRBD1. The germline V gene encodes CDR1 MNHEY and CDR2 SVGAGI. The CDR3 has 15 residues. With 2 bases clipped from V and 4 bases from J, the junction kept 7 bases outside the gene matches. CDR3 in amino acids: CASSYVQGLGYGYTF. The CDR3 DNA reads as TGTGCCAGCAGTTACGTACAGGGGCTCGGCTATGGCTACACCTTC.

This clonotype appeared a few times. J is TRBJ1-5 and V is TRBV27; D remains unclear. Trimming took 5 bases from V and 5 from J, leaving 13 bases between them. The CDR3 is 14 amino acids. CDR1 and CDR2 from the germline V gene are MNHEY and SMNVEV (reference sequence). The CDR3 DNA is TGTGCCAGCAGTCCCGCGTCGGGTTATCAGCCCCAGCATTTT. Protein: CASSPASGYQPQHF.

This clonotype turned up a few times. The gene calls are TRBV5-1 and TRBJ1-2; D is possibly TRBD1 (5 bases). The germline V gene has CDR1 SGHRS and CDR2 YFSETQ. V was pared by 3 bases and J by 4 bases, with 10 bases between. The CDR3 runs 13 residues. Here the CDR3 reads CASSYQGGYGYTF. The DNA for the CDR3 is TGCGCCAGCAGCTACCAGGGAGGCTATGGCTACACCTTC.

This clonotype was counted many times. The chain couples TRBV7-6 to TRBJ1-3; a possible D gene is TRBD1 (5 bases). Germline V lookup: CDR1 SGHVS, CDR2 FNYEAQ. This CDR3 spans 15 amino acids. Trimming pared 5 bases from V and 2 bases from J, leaving 13 bases between. DNA for the CDR3: TGTGCCAGCAGCCAGATTACAGGCACTGGAAACACCATATATTTT. Translation gives CASSQITGTGNTIYF. Drawing the rest from reference TRBV7-6 and TRBJ1-3, the complete variable domain is GAGVSQSPRYKVTKRGQDVALRCDPISGHVSLYWYRQALGQGPEFLTYFNYEAQQDKSGLPNDRFSAERPEGSISTLTIQRTEQRDSAMYRCASSQITGTGNTIYFGEGSWLTVV.

This clonotype has ten or more counts. V gene TRBV20-1 combines with J gene TRBJ2-7; D gene ambiguous. From germline, CDR1 is DFQATT and CDR2 SNEGSKA (reference sequence). V was trimmed by 3 bases and J by 2 bases, leaving 11 bases between them. The CDR3 has 13 amino acids. Here the CDR3 DNA reads TGCAGTGCTAGGGACGGCCTGACCTACGAGCAGTACTTC. Amino acids: CSARDGLTYEQYF.

This clonotype has more than one count but fewer than ten. The rearrangement links TRBV19 to TRBJ1-2; TRBD1 might be the D (6 bases). Germline values: CDR1 LNHDA, CDR2 SQIVND (reference sequence). The CDR3 spans 13 residues. Trimming pared 1 base from V and 6 bases from J, leaving 9 bases between. The CDR3 spells CASSIAGTNGYTF. CDR3 bases: TGTGCCAGTAGTATAGCCGGGACAAATGGCTACACCTTC.